Each of the 20 T cell receptor beta chains below was sequenced from the same sample in a study of CD4 T cells in relation to SARS-CoV-2 and coronaviruses. Assay: immunoSEQ multiplex PCR; the TCRdb copy retains only in-frame clones and omits some. The data hold 25,000 or so clones, with 76% observed a single time. Their cognate antigens are unknown. The unexposed donors gave CD4+ T cells in about 2011-2018, prior to COVID-19. After less than 11 days of culture, CD4+ T cells were isolated. Sequenced material: CD4+ T cells from PBMCs, cultured in vitro. The receptors shown here come from a human donor in good health.

The chain links TRBV6-2 or TRBV6-3 to TRBJ2-7; D possibly corresponds to TRBD2 (5 bases). V lost 5 bases and J 2 bases, leaving 13 bases between the germline ends. The CDR3 contains 14 residues. CDR1 is MNHEY and CDR2 is SVGEGT in the germline V gene. The DNA of the CDR3 is TGTGCCAGCAGTACGGGGATCTCCGCCTACGAGCAGTACTTC. Protein product: CASSTGISAYEQYF.

This chain uses TRBV4-1 with TRBJ2-1; perhaps TRBD2 as D (5 bases). The germline V gene has CDR1 MGHRA and CDR2 YSYEKL. Trimming removed 4 bases from V and 10 bases from J, with 14 bases in between. This CDR3 spans 13 amino acids. The CDR3 bases are TGCGCCAGCAGCCTCCTAGAGGGTGGAGAGCAGTTCTTC. Its protein is CASSLLEGGEQFF.

V gene TRBV19 combines with J gene TRBJ2-1, with TRBD2 matching 11 bases. The CDR3 has 20 amino acids. Germline V gives CDR1 LNHDA, CDR2 SQIVND (reference sequence). The V segment lost 5 bases and the J segment 4 bases; nucleotides outside the gene matches: 19. The CDR3 nucleotides are TGTGCCAGTAGTTGGGGGGCGTCGGGTAGCGGGAGGGGGGTTTACAATGAGCAGTTCTTC. It translates to CASSWGASGSGRGVYNEQFF.

The chain combines TRBV5-5 with TRBJ2-1, with TRBD2 identical over 7 bases. This CDR3 is built from 15 residues. CDR1 SGHKS and CDR2 YYEKEE come from the germline V gene (reference sequence). V lost 1 base, J lost 7 bases, and 8 bases stayed unmatched. The CDR3 DNA is TGTGCCAGCAGCTTGTTGGGCGGGAGAGGAAATGAGCAGTTCTTC. Its translation: CASSLLGGRGNEQFF.

V gene TRBV6-1 combines with J gene TRBJ2-7; 9 nucleotides line up with TRBD2. Unmatched junction bases numbered 7, after V lost 4 bases and J lost 0 bases. The CDR3 runs to 16 residues. CDR1 MNHNS and CDR2 SASEGT come from the germline V gene. CDR3 in amino acids: CASSGIAGASSYEQYF. CDR3 in DNA: TGTGCCAGCAGTGGCATAGCGGGAGCGTCCTCCTACGAGCAGTACTTC.

The chain joins TRBV30 to TRBJ2-5, with TRBD2 matching over 10 bases. Germline CDR1 reads GTSNPN; CDR2 reads SVGIG (reference sequence). The CDR3 spans 15 residues. The V segment lost 2 bases and the J segment 5 bases; nucleotides outside the gene matches: 8. CDR3 sequence: CAWSPSAGGQETQYF. CDR3 sequence (DNA): TGTGCCTGGAGTCCCTCAGCGGGAGGGCAGGAGACCCAGTACTTC.

The genes are TRBV7-2 and TRBJ2-3; D is unclear. CDR1 and CDR2 (germline): SGHTA, FQGNSA. Between the trimmed V and J ends, which lost 1 base and 6 bases, there was a span of 8 bases. The CDR3 spans 13 residues. DNA for the CDR3: TGTGCCAGCAGCTTAGACTACACGGATACGCAGTATTTT. This gives the protein CASSLDYTDTQYF.

The CDR3 DNA sequence: TGTGCCACCAGTGATATCGGGACTAGCGGGTACAATGAGCAGTTCTTC. It yields the protein CATSDIGTSGYNEQFF. The chain couples TRBV24-1 to TRBJ2-1, with 12 positions matching TRBD2. The CDR3 consists of 16 residues. Germline V lookup: CDR1 KGHDR, CDR2 SFDVKD. V shed 3 bases, J shed 4 bases, and the junction held 3 bases outside the gene matches.

The chain has TRBV24-1 and TRBJ2-2, with no clear D. Deletions cut 9 bases from V and 5 bases from J, with 12 bases between. The V gene's germline CDR1 is KGHDR and CDR2 SFDVKD. This CDR3 has 13 amino acids. CDR3 sequence reads: CATRVSGTGELFF. The DNA of the CDR3 is TGTGCCACCCGTGTTAGTGGTACCGGGGAGCTGTTTTTT.

J is TRBJ2-7 and V is TRBV5-1, with a possible D match to TRBD2 (6 bases). The CDR3 runs 13 residues. Germline assignment: CDR1 SGHRS and CDR2 YFSETQ. Deletions cut 0 bases from V and 7 bases from J, with 11 bases between. The CDR3 sequence: CASSLELAGEQYF. The CDR3 DNA sequence: TGCGCCAGCAGCTTGGAACTGGCGGGGGAGCAGTACTTC.

The rearrangement links TRBV9 to TRBJ2-5; D unresolved. Trimming stripped 0 bases from V and 2 bases from J, with 2 bases between. This CDR3 is 12 amino acids long. Germline V gene data show CDR1 as SGDLS and CDR2 as YYNGEE. CDR3 nucleotides: TGTGCCAGCAGCGTAGCGCAAGAGACCCAGTACTTC. The encoded protein is CASSVAQETQYF.

This rearrangement joins TRBV18 to TRBJ2-7; D might be TRBD2 (6 bases). The germline V gene encodes CDR1 KGHSH and CDR2 LQKENI. Trimming took 6 bases from V and 2 from J, leaving 14 bases between them. This CDR3 has 14 amino acids. The CDR3 sequence: CASSPSEGAYEQYF. The CDR3 bases are TGTGCCAGCTCCCCTTCGGAGGGAGCCTACGAGCAGTACTTC.

The V and J genes are TRBV5-4 and TRBJ2-5; 8 bases align to TRBD2. With 0 bases clipped from V and 5 bases from J, the junction kept 12 bases outside the gene matches. CDR1 and CDR2 from the germline V gene are SGHNT and YYREEE (reference sequence). This CDR3 contains 17 residues. The CDR3 DNA follows: TGTGCCAGCAGCTTGGACCTCCTGGCGGGAGGAAGGGAGACCCAGTACTTC. Translation gives CASSLDLLAGGRETQYF.

The chain employs TRBV12-3 or TRBV12-4 and TRBJ2-3; no reliable D call. Trimming took 3 bases from V and 2 from J, leaving 0 bases between them. The CDR3 totals 11 residues. CDR3 amino acids: CASSFTDTQYF. DNA of the CDR3: TGTGCCAGCAGTTTCACAGATACGCAGTATTTT.

The J gene is TRBJ2-3, the V gene TRBV5-1, with 14 bases matching TRBD2. The CDR3 contains 17 residues. V gave up 1 base and J gave up 4 bases; unmatched junction bases: 5. Per germline, CDR1 SGHRS and CDR2 YFSETQ. The CDR3 coding sequence is TGCGCCAGCAGCTTGTCGGGACTAGCGGGAGCGGCAGATACGCAGTATTTT. This codes for CASSLSGLAGAADTQYF.

The chain is built from TRBV3-1 (or the pseudogene TRBV3-2) and TRBJ2-1; 13 nucleotides match TRBD2. Germline V gene sequence: CDR1 LGHDT, CDR2 YNNKEL (reference sequence). Trimming at V came to 4 bases and at J to 6 bases, leaving 6 bases not matched to a gene. The CDR3 consists of 16 residues. The CDR3 protein is CASSRPRTSGSNEQFF. CDR3 nucleotide sequence: TGTGCCAGCAGCCGACCACGGACTAGCGGGAGCAATGAGCAGTTCTTC.

This clone was observed a few times. J is TRBJ2-1 and V is TRBV19; 10 positions agree with TRBD1. The ends lost 6 bases at V and 8 bases at J; junction bases unmatched: 4. The CDR3 has 13 residues. Germline CDR1 reads LNHDA; CDR2 reads SQIVND (reference sequence). This chain's CDR3 is CASRGTGAHEQFF. The CDR3 coding sequence is TGTGCCAGTAGAGGGACAGGGGCTCATGAGCAGTTCTTC. Using reference TRBV19 and TRBJ2-1 for the parts outside the CDR3, the full variable domain is DGGITQSPKYLFRKEGQNVTLSCEQNLNHDAMYWYRQDPGQGLRLIYYSQIVNDFQKGDIAEGYSVSREKKESFPLTVTSAQKNPTAFYLCASRGTGAHEQFFGPGTRLTVL.

This chain joins TRBV9 and TRBJ2-3, with TRBD2 matching 11 bases. The CDR3 is 17 amino acids. Per germline, CDR1 SGDLS and CDR2 YYNGEE. V was clipped by 0 bases and J by 4 bases; unmatched bases: 7. CDR3 in DNA: TGTGCCAGCAGCGTAGGCTTATTGGGACTAGCGGCAGATACGCAGTATTTT. This codes for CASSVGLLGLAADTQYF.

This clone was picked up one time. V gene TRBV9 combines with J gene TRBJ1-2, with D possibly TRBD1 on 5 matching bases. The CDR3 length is 14 residues. The germline V gene encodes CDR1 SGDLS and CDR2 YYNGEE. Between the trimmed V and J ends, which lost 4 bases and 2 bases, there was a span of 12 bases. The CDR3 bases are TGTGCCAGCAGCCTAGGGGAATTGAACTATGGCTACACCTTC. Translation: CASSLGELNYGYTF.

The rearrangement links TRBV18 to TRBJ2-7, with a possible D match to TRBD2 (5 bases). Trimming left V 2 bases short and J 1 base short, with 6 bases between. The germline V gene has CDR1 KGHSH and CDR2 LQKENI. CDR3 length: 13 amino acids. This CDR3 is CASSPTGSYEQYF. The CDR3 DNA sequence: TGTGCCAGCTCACCAACGGGGTCCTACGAGCAGTACTTC.